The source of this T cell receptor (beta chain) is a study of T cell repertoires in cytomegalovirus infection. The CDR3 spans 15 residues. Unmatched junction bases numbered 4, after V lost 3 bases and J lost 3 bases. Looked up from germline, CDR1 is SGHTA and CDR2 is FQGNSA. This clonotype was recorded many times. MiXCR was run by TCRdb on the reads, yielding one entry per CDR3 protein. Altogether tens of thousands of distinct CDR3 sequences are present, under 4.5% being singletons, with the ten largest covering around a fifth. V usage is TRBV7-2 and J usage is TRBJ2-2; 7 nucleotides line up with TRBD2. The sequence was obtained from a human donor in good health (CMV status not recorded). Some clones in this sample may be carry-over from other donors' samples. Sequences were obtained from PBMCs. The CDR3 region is CASSFWGGHTGELFF. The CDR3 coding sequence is TGTGCCAGCAGCTTTTGGGGGGGACACACCGGGGAGCTGTTTTTT.